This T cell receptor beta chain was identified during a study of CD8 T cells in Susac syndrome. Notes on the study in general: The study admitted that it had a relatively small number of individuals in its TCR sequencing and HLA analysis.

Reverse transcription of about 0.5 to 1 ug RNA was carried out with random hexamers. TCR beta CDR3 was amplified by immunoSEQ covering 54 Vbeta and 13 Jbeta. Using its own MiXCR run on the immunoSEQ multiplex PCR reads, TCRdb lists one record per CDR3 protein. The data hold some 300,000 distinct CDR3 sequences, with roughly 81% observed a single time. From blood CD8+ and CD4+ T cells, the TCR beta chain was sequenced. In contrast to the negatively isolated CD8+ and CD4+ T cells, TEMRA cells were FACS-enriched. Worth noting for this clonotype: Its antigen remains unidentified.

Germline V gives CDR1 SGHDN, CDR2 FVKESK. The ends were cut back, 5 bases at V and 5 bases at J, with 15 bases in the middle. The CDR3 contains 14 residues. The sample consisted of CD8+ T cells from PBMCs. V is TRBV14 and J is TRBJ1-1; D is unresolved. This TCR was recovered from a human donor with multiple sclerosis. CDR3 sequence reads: CASSAGPRGTEAFF. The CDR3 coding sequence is TGTGCCAGCAGCGCAGGACCCCGAGGTACTGAAGCTTTCTTT.